This note documents a single T cell receptor beta chain sequence. This clonotype was detected many times. Which antigen it targets is not known. No base quality values were provided; no much bigger clone lies one nucleotide off. The CDR3, cysteine through phenylalanine, is 13 amino acids long. Solely the CDR3 DNA is kept, with 39 bases framed from the first base. At the junction V is shortened by 6 bases and J by 8 bases; bases outside the gene matches: 7. CDR1 and CDR2 (MNHNS, SASEGT) derive from the germline V gene. Graves' hyperthyroidism was defined as stable when no progression to ophthalmopathy occurred over 18 months of follow-up. Hyperthyroidism patients were aged 18 to 65 years and newly diagnosed, with disease duration of less than 2 months. Patients with uncontrolled infections, other autoimmune diseases, pregnancy or lactation were excluded. Diagnoses relied on clinical symptoms, serum thyroxine and TRAb, thyroid ultrasound and orbital computed tomography. PBMCs were separated from roughly 10 ml of fresh peripheral blood using Ficoll-Paque density gradient centrifugation. Trizol reagent was used to extract total RNA, and RNA quality was then checked on an Agilent 2100 Bioanalyzer.

These data come from a study of T cells in Graves' hyperthyroidism and ophthalmopathy (dated by TCRdb to between 2018 and 2021). With respect to the entire study: Peripheral blood was collected at initial diagnosis, before any treatment. A discovery cohort of approximately 97 patients, about 43 with Graves' ophthalmopathy and 55 to 60 with stable Graves' hyperthyroidism, was used to find distinguishing TCR V-J signatures. Whether ophthalmopathy could be predicted prospectively was tested in an independent validation cohort made up of fewer than 20 hyperthyroidism patients plus 17 patients who later progressed to ophthalmopathy. The roughly 90 discovery patients were divided at random into training and test sets in a 7:3 ratio. Thyroid tissue and blood T-cell repertoires from roughly 6 Graves' hyperthyroidism patients were also compared in the study. Once sampling was done, hyperthyroidism patients were given methimazole at a starting dose of 30 mg daily, whereas ophthalmopathy patients were given high-dose intravenous methylprednisolone. TCR Vbeta CDR3 sequencing of roughly 140 peripheral blood samples (more than 40 ophthalmopathy, 75 or so hyperthyroidism and roughly 17 progressor patients) is reported in the paper. The investigation overall reported the following: A model built on a 13 V-J signature distinguished ophthalmopathy from stable hyperthyroidism, reaching roughly 88% sensitivity and about 81% specificity in cross-validation and 80%/75% in testing. Most expanded thyroid clonotypes (frequency above 0.001) were also detected in blood, a finding suggesting that blood repertoires may reflect thyroid immune responses. During validation, the model predicted progression to ophthalmopathy a median of about 6.5 months ahead of onset, with almost 71% sensitivity and 72.22% specificity. No statistical method was used to fix the sample size in advance, and group allocation was not hidden from the investigators.

Amplification of TCR beta CDR3 regions was carried out from RNA transcripts. The TCR CDR3 was subjected to a first round of RT-PCR using the HTBI primer set and the Qiagen OneStep RT-PCR kit. Libraries were constructed in a second round of multiplex PCR, after which size selection and purification were performed. The libraries were sequenced on an Illumina HiSeq2000 using paired-end 100 bp reads. The authors' pipeline ran thus. Raw data were processed with SOAPnuke, discarding reads with adapters, uncalled bases, mean Phred below 15, or no exact constant-primer or identifier match. High-quality paired reads were merged with COPE v1.2.5, and unique nucleotide sequences were defined as clonotypes. Clonotypes were aligned to IMGT TRBV, TRBD and TRBJ reference segments using MiTCR v1.1. Only V-J combinations with frequency above 0.0001, covering approximately 99% of repertoires, were analysed. A TCS score was defined as the ratio of F50 (clonal expansion) to E x V (chaos), with BLOSUM62-based TCRdist applied between CDR3 peptides within each V-J. Welch's t-statistics and random forest reduced roughly 540 V-J features to around 14, which were used in a naive Bayes classifier (R e1071). In TCRdb, the public reads were trimmed at Q25 with fastp and aligned with MiXCR, with productive beta chains retained. Rows merge per CDR3 protein into single entries with the most common DNA and genes. The V and J calls here are based on TCRdb, not the publication. This sample is represented by about 290,000 distinct CDR3 sequences; about 13% of them were singletons. The ten top clones hold roughly 8.2% of the sample.

What was sequenced was blood. In this chain, TRBV6-1 is recombined with TRBJ1-2; the central 9 bases match TRBD1. This clonotype was obtained from a woman between 40 and 50 years old with Graves' hyperthyroidism. The bases read TGTGCCAGCAGAAACCCTACAGGGGGCGGCTACACCTTC. Its protein product is CASRNPTGGGYTF.